The entry below describes one T cell receptor (beta chain). The data are from a study of blood T cell repertoires in COVID-19. The CDR3 extends over 16 amino acids. V gave up 0 bases and J gave up 0 bases, with 13 bases separating them. The germline V gene encodes CDR1 SGHRS and CDR2 YFSETQ. TCRdb's copy holds only in-frame clones and misses some; the assay was immunoSEQ multiplex PCR. The table lists hundreds of thousands of clones, roughly 86% of them singletons. This receptor was identified in a woman aged 35 to 49 with acute COVID-19. The chain has TRBV5-1 and TRBJ2-7; maybe TRBD2 (5 bases). Sequencing was carried out using PBMCs or T cells enriched from blood (not recorded which). The CDR3 nucleotides are TGCGCCAGCAGCTTGGTTGGCGGGCGTAGCTCCTACGAGCAGTACTTC. Protein product: CASSLVGGRSSYEQYF. Combining the CDR3 with reference TRBV5-1 and TRBJ2-7 gives the whole variable domain KAGVTQTPRYLIKTRGQQVTLSCSPISGHRSVSWYQQTPGQGLQFLFEYFSETQRNKGNFPGRFSGRQFSNSRSEMNVSTLELGDSALYLCASSLVGGRSSYEQYFGPGTRLTVT.